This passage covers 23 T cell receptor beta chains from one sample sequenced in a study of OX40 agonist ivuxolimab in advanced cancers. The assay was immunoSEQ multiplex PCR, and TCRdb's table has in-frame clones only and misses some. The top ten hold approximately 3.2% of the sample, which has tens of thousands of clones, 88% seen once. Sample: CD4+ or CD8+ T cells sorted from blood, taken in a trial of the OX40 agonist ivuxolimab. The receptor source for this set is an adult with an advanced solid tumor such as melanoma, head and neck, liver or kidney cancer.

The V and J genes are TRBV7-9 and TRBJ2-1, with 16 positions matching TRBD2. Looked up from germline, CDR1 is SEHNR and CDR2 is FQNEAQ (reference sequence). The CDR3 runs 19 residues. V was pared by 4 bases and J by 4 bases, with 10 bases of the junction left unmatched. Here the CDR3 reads CASSSRLGLAGGNYNEQFF. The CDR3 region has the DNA TGTGCCAGCAGCTCTCGACTGGGACTAGCGGGAGGGAATTACAATGAGCAGTTCTTC. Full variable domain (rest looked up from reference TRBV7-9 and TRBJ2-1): DTGVSQNPRHKITKRGQNVTFRCDPISEHNRLYWYRQTLGQGPEFLTYFQNEAQLEKSRLLSDRFSAERPKGSFSTLEIQRTEQGDSAMYLCASSSRLGLAGGNYNEQFFGPGTRLTVL.

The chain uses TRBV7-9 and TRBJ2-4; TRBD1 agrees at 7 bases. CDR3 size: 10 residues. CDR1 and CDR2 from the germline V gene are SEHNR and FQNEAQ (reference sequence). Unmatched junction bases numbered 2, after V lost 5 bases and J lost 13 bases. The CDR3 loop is CASSPGQQYF. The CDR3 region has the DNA TGTGCCAGCAGCCCGGGACAGCAGTACTTC.

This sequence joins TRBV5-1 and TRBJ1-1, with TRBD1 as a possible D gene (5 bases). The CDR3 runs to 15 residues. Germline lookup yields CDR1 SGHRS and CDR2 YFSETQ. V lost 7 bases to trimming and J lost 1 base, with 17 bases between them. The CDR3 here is CASRTKLTENTEAFF. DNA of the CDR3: TGCGCCAGCCGTACTAAATTGACAGAGAACACTGAAGCTTTCTTT.

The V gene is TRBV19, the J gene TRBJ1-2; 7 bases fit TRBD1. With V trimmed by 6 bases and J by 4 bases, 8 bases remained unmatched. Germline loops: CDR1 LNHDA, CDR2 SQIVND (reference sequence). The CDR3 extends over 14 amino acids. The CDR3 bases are TGTGCCAGTAGAACGACAGGGCAGGGCTATGGCTACACCTTC. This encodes CASRTTGQGYGYTF.

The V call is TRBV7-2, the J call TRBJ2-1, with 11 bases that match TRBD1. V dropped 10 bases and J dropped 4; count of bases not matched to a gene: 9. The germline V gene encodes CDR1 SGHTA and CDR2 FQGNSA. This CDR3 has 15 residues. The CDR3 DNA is TGTGCCATCCCCGCCGGGACAGGGGGTTACAATGAGCAGTTCTTC. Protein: CAIPAGTGGYNEQFF.

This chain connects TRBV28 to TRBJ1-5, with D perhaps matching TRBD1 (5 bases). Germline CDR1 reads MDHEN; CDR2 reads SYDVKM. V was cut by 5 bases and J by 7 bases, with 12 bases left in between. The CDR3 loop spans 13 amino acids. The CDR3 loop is CASSGTAVQPQHF. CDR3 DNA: TGTGCCAGCAGTGGGACTGCAGTGCAGCCCCAGCATTTT.

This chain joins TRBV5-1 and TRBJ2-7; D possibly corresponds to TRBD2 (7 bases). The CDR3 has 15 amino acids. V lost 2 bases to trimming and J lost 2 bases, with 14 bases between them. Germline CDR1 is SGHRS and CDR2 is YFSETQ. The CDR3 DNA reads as TGCGCCAGCAGCTTTGGGGGGGCCAATCCCTACGAGCAGTACTTC. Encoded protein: CASSFGGANPYEQYF.

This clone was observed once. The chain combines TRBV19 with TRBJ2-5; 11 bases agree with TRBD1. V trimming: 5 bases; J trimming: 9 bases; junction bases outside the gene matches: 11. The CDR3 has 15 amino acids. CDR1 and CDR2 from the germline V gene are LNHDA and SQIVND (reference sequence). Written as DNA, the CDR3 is TGTGCCAGTAGTCCACAAGGGGACAGGGGGATCCCCCAGTACTTC. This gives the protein CASSPQGDRGIPQYF.

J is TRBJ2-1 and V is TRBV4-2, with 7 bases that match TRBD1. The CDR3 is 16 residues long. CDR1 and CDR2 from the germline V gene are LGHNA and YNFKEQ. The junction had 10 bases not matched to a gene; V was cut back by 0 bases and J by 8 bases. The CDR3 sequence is CASSQDLLTGFDEQFF. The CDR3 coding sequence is TGTGCCAGCAGCCAAGATCTTTTGACAGGGTTCGATGAGCAGTTCTTC.

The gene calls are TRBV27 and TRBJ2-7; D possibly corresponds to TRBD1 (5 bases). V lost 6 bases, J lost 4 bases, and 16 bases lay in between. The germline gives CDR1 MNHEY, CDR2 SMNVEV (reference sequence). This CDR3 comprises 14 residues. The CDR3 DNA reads TGTGCCAGCAGAGGGTCCTGGCAGGGTTACGAGCAGTACTTC. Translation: CASRGSWQGYEQYF.

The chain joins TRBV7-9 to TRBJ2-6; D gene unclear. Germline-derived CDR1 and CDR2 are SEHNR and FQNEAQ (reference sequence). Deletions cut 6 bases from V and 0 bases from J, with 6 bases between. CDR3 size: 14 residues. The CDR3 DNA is TGTGCCAGCAGTCGGTCCTCTGGGGCCAACGTCCTGACTTTC. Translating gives CASSRSSGANVLTF.

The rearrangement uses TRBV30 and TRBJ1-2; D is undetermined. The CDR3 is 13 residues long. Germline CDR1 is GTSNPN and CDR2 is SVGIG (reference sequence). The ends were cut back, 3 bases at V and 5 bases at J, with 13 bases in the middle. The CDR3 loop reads CAWRVLIGYGYTF. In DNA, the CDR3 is TGTGCCTGGAGGGTTCTCATCGGTTATGGCTACACCTTC.

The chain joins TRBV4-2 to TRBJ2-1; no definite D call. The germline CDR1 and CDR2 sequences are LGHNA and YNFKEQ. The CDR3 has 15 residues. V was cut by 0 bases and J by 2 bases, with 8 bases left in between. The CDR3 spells CASSQDRMAYNEQFF. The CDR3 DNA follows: TGTGCCAGCAGCCAAGATAGGATGGCCTACAATGAGCAGTTCTTC.

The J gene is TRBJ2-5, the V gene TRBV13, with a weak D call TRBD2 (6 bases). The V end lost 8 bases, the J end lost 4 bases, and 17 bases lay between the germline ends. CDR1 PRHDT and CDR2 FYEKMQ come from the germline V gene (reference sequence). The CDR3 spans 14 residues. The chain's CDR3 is CASCPGTGGETQYF. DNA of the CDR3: TGTGCCAGCTGTCCCGGCACCGGGGGAGAGACCCAGTACTTC.

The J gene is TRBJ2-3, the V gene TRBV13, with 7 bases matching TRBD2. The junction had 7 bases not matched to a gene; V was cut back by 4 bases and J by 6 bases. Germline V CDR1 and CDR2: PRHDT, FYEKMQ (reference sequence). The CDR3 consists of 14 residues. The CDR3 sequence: CASSWVGGSDTQYF. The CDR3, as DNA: TGTGCCAGCAGCTGGGTCGGGGGGTCGGATACGCAGTATTTT.

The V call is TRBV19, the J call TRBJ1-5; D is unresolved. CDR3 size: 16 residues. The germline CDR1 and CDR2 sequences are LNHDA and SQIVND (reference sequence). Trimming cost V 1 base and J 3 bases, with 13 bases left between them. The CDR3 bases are TGTGCCAGTAGTATAGTCCCGAGCAGCTCCAATCAGCCCCAGCATTTT. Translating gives CASSIVPSSSNQPQHF.

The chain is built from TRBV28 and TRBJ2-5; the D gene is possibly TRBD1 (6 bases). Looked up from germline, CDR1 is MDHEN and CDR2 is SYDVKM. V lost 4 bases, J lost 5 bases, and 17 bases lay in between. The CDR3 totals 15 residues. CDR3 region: CASSWGSTGLETQYF. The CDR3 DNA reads TGTGCCAGCAGTTGGGGCTCAACAGGGCTGGAGACCCAGTACTTC.

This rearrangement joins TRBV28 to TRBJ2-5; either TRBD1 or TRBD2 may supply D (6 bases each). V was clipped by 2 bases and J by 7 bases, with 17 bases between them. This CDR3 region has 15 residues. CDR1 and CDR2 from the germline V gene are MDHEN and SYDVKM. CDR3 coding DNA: TGTGCCAGCAGTTTAAGAGGGGGGCCTCTTGGGACCCAGTACTTC. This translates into CASSLRGGPLGTQYF.

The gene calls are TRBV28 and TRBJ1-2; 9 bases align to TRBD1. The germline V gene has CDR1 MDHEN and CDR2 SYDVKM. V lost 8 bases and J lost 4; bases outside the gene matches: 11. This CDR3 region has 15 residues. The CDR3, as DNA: TGTGCCAGCGAGAATCCTCCGGGACAGGGCTATGGCTACACCTTC. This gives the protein CASENPPGQGYGYTF.

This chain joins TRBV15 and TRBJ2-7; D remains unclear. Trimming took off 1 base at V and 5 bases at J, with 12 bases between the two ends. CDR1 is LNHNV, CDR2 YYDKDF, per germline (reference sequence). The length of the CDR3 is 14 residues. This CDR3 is CATSRGSSSDEQYF. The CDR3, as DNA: TGTGCCACCAGCAGAGGAAGTTCGAGTGACGAGCAGTACTTC. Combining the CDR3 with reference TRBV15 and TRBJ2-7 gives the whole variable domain DAMVIQNPRYQVTQFGKPVTLSCSQTLNHNVMYWYQQKSSQAPKLLFHYYDKDFNNEADTPDNFQSRRPNTSFCFLDIRSPGLGDTAMYLCATSRGSSSDEQYFGPGTRLTVT.

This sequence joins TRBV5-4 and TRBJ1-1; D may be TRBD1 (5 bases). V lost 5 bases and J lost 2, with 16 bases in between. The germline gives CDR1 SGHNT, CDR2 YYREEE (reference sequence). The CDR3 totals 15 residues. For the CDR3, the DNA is TGTGCCAGCAGATCGGACAATGGGGGAAACACTGAAGCTTTCTTT. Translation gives CASRSDNGGNTEAFF.

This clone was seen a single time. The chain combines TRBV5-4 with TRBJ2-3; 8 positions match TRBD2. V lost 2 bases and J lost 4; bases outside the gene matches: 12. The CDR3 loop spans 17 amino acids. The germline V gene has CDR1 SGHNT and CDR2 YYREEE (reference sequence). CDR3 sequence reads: CASSLGGAGGASDTQYF. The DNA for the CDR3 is TGTGCCAGCAGCTTAGGGGGTGCGGGAGGCGCCTCAGATACGCAGTATTTT.

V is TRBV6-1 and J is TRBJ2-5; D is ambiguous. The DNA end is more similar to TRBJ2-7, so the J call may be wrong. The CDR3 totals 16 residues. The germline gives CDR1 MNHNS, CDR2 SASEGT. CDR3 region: CASSEAQNLPPYEQYF. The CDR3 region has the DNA TGTGCCAGCAGTGAAGCGCAGAACTTACCCCCCTACGAGCAGTACTTC.